The rows below give T cell receptor beta chains drawn from one sample of a study of T cell repertoires in cytomegalovirus infection. Via MiXCR, TCRdb re-called the reads, giving one row per CDR3 protein. The table records more than 85,000 distinct CDR3 sequences, around 31% of them present only once. Their antigen targets remain unknown. Sequences were derived from CD8+ T cells from cultured PBMCs, sampled from culture after CMV antigen stimulation. The receptors stem from a human donor in good health (CMV status not recorded). Some clones in this sample may be carry-over from other donors' samples. CDR3s include the opening cysteine and the closing phenylalanine or tryptophan. D genes are given only for firm matches. The listing skips clone size in some rows; elsewhere it reads once, few, many or a size class.

>TRBV11-2|TRBJ2-7|NA|TRBD1
CASSHRDRDPYEQYF
TGTGCCAGCAGCCACCGGGACAGGGATCCCTACGAGCAGTACTTC
>TRBV19|TRBJ2-1|NA|NA
CASSISPDYSLFNNEQFF
TGTGCCAGTAGTATTTCCCCGGACTATTCCCTATTTAACAATGAGCAGTTCTTC
>TRBV9|TRBJ1-1|NA|NA
CASSGVGGVTEAFF
TGTGCCAGCAGCGGAGTGGGGGGGGTCACTGAAGCTTTCTTT
>TRBV20-1|TRBJ2-7|NA|TRBD2
CSAPPGLAGADSYEQYF
TGCAGTGCTCCACCCGGACTAGCGGGGGCGGATTCCTACGAGCAGTACTTC
>TRBV4-2|TRBJ1-3|once|NA
CASSQDPVSGNTIYF
TGTGCCAGCAGCCAGGACCCTGTCAGTGGAAACACCATATATTTT
>TRBV29-1|TRBJ2-1|many|TRBD1
CSVEDKILTGIGEQFF
TGCAGCGTTGAAGACAAAATCCTGACAGGGATAGGTGAGCAGTTCTTC
>TRBV10-3|TRBJ1-6|few|NA
CAIGGPALHF
TGTGCCATCGGGGGGCCGGCCCTCCACTTT
>TRBV5-4|TRBJ2-5|few|TRBD1
CASSSQGFGDRQETQYF
TGTGCCAGCAGCTCACAGGGGTTTGGGGACCGTCAAGAGACCCAGTACTTC
>TRBV11-1|TRBJ2-7|NA|TRBD2
CASSSTMSGDYYEQYF
TGTGCCAGCAGCTCAACTATGAGCGGGGACTACTACGAGCAGTACTTC
>TRBV2|TRBJ1-2|NA|NA
CASSEGQVSILNYGYTF
TGTGCCAGCAGTGAGGGGCAGGTTAGCATCCTTAACTATGGCTACACCTTC
>TRBV3-1|TRBJ2-4|few|TRBD2
CASSQGRTSTDIQYF
TGTGCCAGCAGCCAAGGAAGGACTAGTACGGACATTCAGTACTTC
>TRBV12-3/TRBV12-4|TRBJ1-1|few|NA
CASRLQANGEAFF
TGTGCCAGCAGGCTACAGGCGAACGGTGAAGCTTTCTTT
>TRBV11-3|TRBJ2-7|few|NA
CASSDLSGEQYF
TGTGCCAGCAGCGATCTCTCGGGGGAGCAGTACTTC
>TRBV3-1|TRBJ2-1|NA|NA
CASSQRWGHNEQFF
TGTGCCAGCAGCCAACGTTGGGGCCACAATGAGCAGTTCTTC
>TRBV6-2/TRBV6-3|TRBJ1-5|NA|NA
CASSTEGQSFYQPQHF
TGTGCCAGCAGTACCGAGGGGCAGAGCTTTTATCAGCCCCAGCATTTT
>TRBV14|TRBJ2-3|once|NA
CASSQERRFTDTQYF
TGTGCCAGCAGCCAAGAAAGACGGTTCACAGATACGCAGTATTTT
>TRBV19|TRBJ2-1|NA|TRBD2
CASSIGGGPYNEQFF
TGTGCCAGTAGTATTGGCGGGGGACCTTACAATGAGCAGTTCTTC
>TRBV28|TRBJ1-2|NA|TRBD1
CASSLLPGQAGVDYGYTF
TGTGCCAGCAGTTTATTACCCGGACAGGCGGGCGTCGACTATGGCTACACCTTC
>TRBV28|TRBJ1-1|many|NA
CASSSHPETEAFF
TGTGCCAGCAGTTCCCACCCGGAGACTGAAGCTTTCTTT
>TRBV24-1|TRBJ2-1|NA|TRBD2
CATSEPAGGKEEQFF
TGTGCCACCAGTGAACCAGCGGGGGGGAAGGAAGAGCAGTTCTTC